The T cell receptor (beta chain) under discussion was sequenced for a study of siplizumab effects on memory and regulatory T cells (dated by TCRdb to between 2018 and 2020). About the investigation overall: The effect of the anti-CD2 antibody siplizumab on alloreactive T-cell subsets was examined in allogeneic mixed lymphocyte reactions constructed from human PBMCs.

Receptor amplification or capture employed the immunoSEQ multiplex PCR assay. The deep sequencing platform assayed about 91,000 TCR templates per sample. Genomic DNA extracted from sorted T cells was used for TCRbeta CDR3 sequencing. Per the original workflow: The R programming language was used for the clonal analysis of the TCRbeta CDR3 data. Comparing unstimulated samples against CFSE-low samples taken after the reaction was how alloreactive CD4+ and CD8+ clones were defined. Regulatory or non-regulatory origin was assigned to alloreactive CD4+ clones by matching of sequences to sorted unstimulated Treg and non-Treg repertoires. This is the immuneACCESS table as TCRdb keeps it, with only in-frame sequences that have V and J called. A part of the clones is gone; compared with another copy, unresolved V genes explain less than half, and the rest is unexplained. That table is the source of V, J and clone size, and D and trimming were worked out from the DNA. This sample holds approximately 50,000 clones; more than 85% were observed only once. The ten largest clones represent approximately 17% of the sample.

TCRbeta CDR3 sequencing was performed on sorted unstimulated T cells and on proliferating T cells recovered from mixed lymphocyte reactions. Fresh whole blood from approximately 11 HLA-typed healthy donors served as the source for isolating PBMCs. According to the germline V gene, CDR1 reads SGHTS and CDR2 reads YDEGEE. The junction shows trimming of 3 bases on V and 0 bases on J, plus 18 bases between the germline ends. The CDR3, cysteine through phenylalanine, is 18 amino acids long. The CDR3 DNA has 54 bases and is translated from base 1. With respect to this clone: Its recognized antigen is unknown. Per-base quality was not reported, and no clone a single base away is much larger than it.

Findings and caveats that apply to the study as a whole: Greater diversity appeared to be present in unstimulated naive T cells than in memory T cells, and a substantial contribution to the alloresponse seemed to be made by naive cells. Because sequences at frequencies below about 10^-5 were poorly captured, only a minor fraction of alloreactive clones could be mapped back to unstimulated subsets. Roughly 80-97% of proliferating CD4+ or CD8+ clones could not be assigned a naive or memory phenotype. The suppressive function of proliferating Tregs from siplizumab cultures was not functionally confirmed. Among mappable alloreactive CD4+ clones, the Treg-derived fraction averaged about 70% with siplizumab versus roughly 30% in control reactions. Siplizumab significantly reduced the cumulative frequency of alloreactive sequences traceable to unstimulated CD4+ memory T cells.

Recombination linked TRBV5-8 to TRBJ2-2; the D region possibly corresponds to TRBD1 (5 bases align). Source material: CD8+ T cells sorted from blood. The clonotype comes from a human donor in good health. The bases are TGTGCCAGCAGCTCGCCACTCGTAATGACAGCGAACACCGGGGAGCTGTTTTTT. Its translation reads: CASSSPLVMTANTGELFF.